This TCR beta chain came from a study of blood T cells in healthy people across ages. Study conclusions and caveats: Among long-lived donors, naive CD4+ cells were more numerous and diversity higher than in aged donors.

The CDR3 spans 18 residues. Germline lookup yields CDR1 DFQATT and CDR2 SNEGSKA (reference sequence). Points on this clonotype: Its target is unknown.

A second about 7 to 11 cycle PCR used barcoded and J-beta primers. Each of the cDNA molecules was tagged by a template-switch adaptor with 12 random nucleotides. TCRdb analysed the 5' RACE reads with MiXCR anew, one entry per CDR3 protein. The profile shows approximately 1,100,000 distinct CDR3 sequences, 45% of them singletons. This rearrangement joins TRBV20-1 to TRBJ2-5; possibly TRBD1 or TRBD2 for D (6 bases each). The J call is doubtful: the DNA matches TRBJ2-1 better. Sequenced: blood. This receptor was identified in a woman aged 60-70 years in good health. CDR3 amino acids: CSARDQIGGQGHQETQFF. The CDR3 region has the DNA TGCAGTGCTAGAGACCAGATAGGGGGGCAGGGGCACCAAGAGACCCAGTTCTTC.